The 30 T cell receptor beta chains in this list originate from one sample, sequenced in a study of blood T cell repertoires in COVID-19. Generated by immunoSEQ multiplex PCR, the TCRdb table keeps only in-frame clones and is missing some. This table holds tens of thousands of clones, 70% to 85% found once. The sequencing input was PBMCs or T cells enriched from blood (not recorded which). The receptors were gathered from a woman between 50 and 59 years old with acute COVID-19.

The chain couples TRBV27 to TRBJ2-1; 14 bases are a match to TRBD2. From germline, CDR1 is MNHEY and CDR2 SMNVEV (reference sequence). With V trimmed by 5 bases and J by 2 bases, 8 bases remained unmatched. The CDR3 spans 18 residues. The CDR3 spells CASSSLTSGGAPYNEQFF. The CDR3 DNA reads as TGTGCCAGCAGTAGCCTGACTAGCGGGGGGGCTCCCTACAATGAGCAGTTCTTC.

J is TRBJ1-3 and V is TRBV11-3; 9 bases align to TRBD1. Germline trimming cut 8 bases from V and 0 bases from J; bases unmatched to any gene: 2. Germline V CDR1 and CDR2: SGHNT, YENEEA. The CDR3 is made up of 14 amino acids. The CDR3 coding sequence is TGTGCCAGCCGGGACAGGGTCTCTGGAAACACCATATATTTT. Encoded protein: CASRDRVSGNTIYF.

This rearrangement joins TRBV4-1 to TRBJ1-5, with TRBD1 as a possible D gene (5 bases). The V end lost 0 bases, the J end lost 6 bases, and 15 bases lay between the germline ends. The germline CDR1 and CDR2 sequences are MGHRA and YSYEKL. CDR3 length: 16 amino acids. DNA of the CDR3: TGCGCCAGCAGCCAAGAAAGGTCCCAGGGAGGTCAGCCCCAGCATTTT. Translating gives CASSQERSQGGQPQHF.

The rearrangement joins TRBV3-1 (or the pseudogene TRBV3-2) to TRBJ2-5; 12 positions match TRBD1. The CDR3 runs 16 residues. Germline assignment: CDR1 LGHDT and CDR2 YNNKEL (reference sequence). The ends lost 1 base at V and 5 bases at J; junction bases unmatched: 5. The DNA of the CDR3 is TGTGCCAGCAGCCAAGGGGACAGGGGGCGGTTCGAGACCCAGTACTTC. Translation gives CASSQGDRGRFETQYF.

The rearrangement uses TRBV5-6 and TRBJ2-1, with 8 positions matching TRBD2. V dropped 7 bases and J dropped 9; count of bases not matched to a gene: 15. CDR1 is SGHDT, CDR2 YYEEEE, per germline. The CDR3 runs to 15 residues. The CDR3 nucleotides read TGTGCCAGCCGACCGCGGGGGGCCCTTTTTTCTGAGCAGTTCTTC. Translating gives CASRPRGALFSEQFF.

The genes are TRBV6-6 and TRBJ2-7; possible D gene TRBD2, 5 bases. V shed 6 bases and J shed 4 bases, with 19 bases lying between them. The CDR3 spans 15 residues. Germline lookup yields CDR1 MNHNY and CDR2 SVGAGI (reference sequence). This chain's CDR3 is CASRSQTGKIYEQYF. The CDR3 region has the DNA TGTGCCAGCAGGTCTCAGACGGGGAAGATTTACGAGCAGTACTTC.

The V call is TRBV5-1, the J call TRBJ2-2; D gene ambiguous. The CDR3 extends over 13 amino acids. The germline gives CDR1 SGHRS, CDR2 YFSETQ. Trimming took 7 bases from V and 0 from J, leaving 7 bases between them. The CDR3 sequence: CASGLPNTGELFF. The CDR3 DNA reads as TGCGCCAGCGGGCTACCGAACACCGGGGAGCTGTTTTTT.

Here the CDR3 reads CASSMRWGGLNSPLHF. The CDR3 coding sequence is TGTGCCAGCAGTATGCGCTGGGGAGGCCTTAATTCACCCCTCCACTTT. This rearrangement joins TRBV27 to TRBJ1-6; D call uncertain. CDR3 length: 16 residues. Trimming removed 5 bases from V and 6 bases from J, with 17 bases in between. Per germline, CDR1 MNHEY and CDR2 SMNVEV (reference sequence).

This clone was detected only once. V and J are TRBV5-1 and TRBJ2-5; tentative D call: TRBD2 (6 bases). V lost 4 bases, J lost 1 base, and 14 bases lay in between. The CDR3 is made up of 15 amino acids. Germline V CDR1 and CDR2: SGHRS, YFSETQ. This chain's CDR3 is CASSREGRLQETQYF. The CDR3 region has the DNA TGCGCCAGCAGCCGCGAAGGGAGGCTCCAAGAGACCCAGTACTTC.

The rearrangement links TRBV4-1 to TRBJ2-3; 10 positions agree with TRBD2. Trimming at V came to 2 bases and at J to 5 bases, leaving 13 bases not matched to a gene. CDR3 length equals 18 residues. Germline V gives CDR1 MGHRA, CDR2 YSYEKL. The CDR3 coding sequence is TGCGCCAGCAGCCAAAATCTAGGAGCGGGGGGGCCTAGAGATACGCAGTATTTT. Amino acids: CASSQNLGAGGPRDTQYF.

The V and J genes are TRBV5-1 and TRBJ1-2, with D perhaps matching TRBD1 (5 bases). Trimming cost V 6 bases and J 2 bases, with 14 bases left between them. The CDR3 runs 14 residues. The germline V gene encodes CDR1 SGHRS and CDR2 YFSETQ. CDR3 amino acids: CASTGRDGNYGYTF. The CDR3 coding sequence is TGCGCCAGCACCGGGAGGGACGGAAACTATGGCTACACCTTC.

The chain has TRBV19 and TRBJ2-6; 10 bases map to TRBD1. J lost 3 bases, V lost 4 bases, and 12 bases had no gene match. Germline values: CDR1 LNHDA, CDR2 SQIVND (reference sequence). The CDR3 runs to 19 residues. CDR3 sequence (DNA): TGTGCCAGTAGTAACTACCCATGGGACAGGGGAAGTGGGGCCAACGTCCTGACTTTC. It encodes CASSNYPWDRGSGANVLTF.

V is TRBV7-9 and J is TRBJ1-2, with D possibly TRBD1 on 5 matching bases. Germline V CDR1 and CDR2: SEHNR, FQNEAQ (reference sequence). The CDR3 length is 14 residues. V was cut by 2 bases and J by 3 bases, with 10 bases left in between. CDR3 nucleotides: TGTGCCAGCAGCTTACAGGGTACAGACTATGGCTACACCTTC. Protein: CASSLQGTDYGYTF.

J is TRBJ2-2 and V is TRBV12-5; D not resolved. Germline loops: CDR1 LGHNT, CDR2 FRNRAP. There are 13 residues in the CDR3. Trimming cost V 6 bases and J 0 bases, with 5 bases left between them. The CDR3 region has the DNA TGTGCTAGTGGCCTTTCGAACACCGGGGAGCTGTTTTTT. Its translation: CASGLSNTGELFF.

V usage is TRBV2 and J usage is TRBJ2-7; perhaps TRBD2 as D (5 bases). Trimming removed 4 bases from V and 6 bases from J, with 19 bases in between. The CDR3 runs to 15 residues. Germline-derived CDR1 and CDR2 are SNHLY and FYNNEI. CDR3 loop: CASSALGGFAGEQYF. As DNA, the CDR3 is TGTGCCAGCAGTGCGCTTGGCGGGTTCGCGGGCGAGCAGTACTTC.

This clone appeared once. The rearrangement links TRBV11-3 to TRBJ2-7, with TRBD1 matching 10 bases. The CDR3 contains 15 residues. The V gene's germline CDR1 is SGHNT and CDR2 YENEEA. The V segment lost 7 bases and the J segment 4 bases; nucleotides outside the gene matches: 10. This CDR3 is CASNHGGQGTYEQYF. In DNA form, the CDR3 reads TGTGCCAGCAACCACGGGGGACAGGGGACGTACGAGCAGTACTTC.

This chain joins TRBV9 and TRBJ2-3; TRBD2 matches 11 bases. The CDR3 consists of 18 residues. Germline V CDR1 and CDR2: SGDLS, YYNGEE. V trimming: 0 bases; J trimming: 2 bases; junction bases outside the gene matches: 8. The CDR3 nucleotides are TGTGCCAGCAGCGTAGAACTAGCGGGGGCTACCTTCACAGATACGCAGTATTTT. It codes for CASSVELAGATFTDTQYF.

J is TRBJ1-1 and V is TRBV4-2; D remains unclear. CDR1 is LGHNA and CDR2 is YNFKEQ in the germline V gene. V lost 2 bases, J lost 0 bases, and 4 bases lay in between. The CDR3 runs 13 residues. The CDR3 coding sequence is TGTGCCAGCAGCCAATCCTTGAACACTGAAGCTTTCTTT. Translation gives CASSQSLNTEAFF.

The J gene is TRBJ1-2, the V gene TRBV9; 8 nucleotides align to TRBD1. The CDR3 is 14 amino acids. Germline V gene data show CDR1 as SGDLS and CDR2 as YYNGEE. The ends lost 1 base at V and 8 bases at J; junction bases unmatched: 7. The chain's CDR3 is CASSVFVTGDGYTF. As DNA, the CDR3 is TGTGCCAGCAGCGTATTCGTGACAGGGGACGGCTACACCTTC.

The CDR3 sequence is CATSESGSSYEQYF. CDR3 coding DNA: TGTGCCACCAGTGAGAGCGGGAGCTCCTACGAGCAGTACTTC. The chain has TRBV24-1 and TRBJ2-7; 8 bases match TRBD2. The CDR3 runs to 14 residues. Germline-derived CDR1 and CDR2 are KGHDR and SFDVKD. Trimming took 4 bases from V and 0 from J; bases not matched to a gene: 1.

The chain carries TRBV4-2 and TRBJ2-3, with 11 bases fitting TRBD2. Trimming cost V 1 base and J 3 bases; bases outside gene matches: 3. CDR3 size: 16 residues. Per germline, CDR1 LGHNA and CDR2 YNFKEQ. CDR3 residues: CASSQVASGGTDTQYF. Written as DNA, the CDR3 is TGTGCCAGCAGCCAAGTGGCTAGCGGGGGGACAGATACGCAGTATTTT.

The V and J genes are TRBV7-8 and TRBJ1-2, with no clear D. The germline V gene encodes CDR1 SGHVS and CDR2 FQNEAQ. This CDR3 is built from 14 residues. The V end was cut by 1 base, the J end by 5 bases, with 11 bases between. CDR3 DNA sequence: TGTGCCAGCAGCTTAGGTTCTGGCTCGTATGGCTACACCTTC. Amino acid sequence: CASSLGSGSYGYTF.

As concerns this clone: This CDR3 is also generated by other DNA sequences in the sample. V gene TRBV9 combines with J gene TRBJ1-4; the match to TRBD1 covers 10 bases. Germline values: CDR1 SGDLS, CDR2 YYNGEE. This CDR3 is built from 16 residues. J was trimmed by 0 bases and V by 2 bases; bases with no gene match: 1. The CDR3 loop reads CASSVGTGATNEKLFF. Here the CDR3 DNA reads TGTGCCAGCAGCGTCGGGACAGGGGCAACTAATGAAAAACTGTTTTTT. Combining the CDR3 with reference TRBV9 and TRBJ1-4 gives the whole variable domain DSGVTQTPKHLITATGQRVTLRCSPRSGDLSVYWYQQSLDQGLQFLIQYYNGEERAKGNILERFSAQQFPDLHSELNLSSLELGDSALYFCASSVGTGATNEKLFFGSGTQLSVL.

The chain recombines TRBV19 with TRBJ1-3, with a tentative D call TRBD1 (5 bases). V lost 0 bases, J lost 4 bases, and 10 bases lay in between. This CDR3 comprises 15 residues. CDR1 is LNHDA and CDR2 is SQIVND in the germline V gene (reference sequence). The CDR3 protein is CASSIDPDSGNTIYF. The DNA for the CDR3 is TGTGCCAGTAGTATAGATCCCGACAGCGGAAACACCATATATTTT.

This chain links TRBV7-8 with TRBJ2-3; TRBD2 matches at 10 bases. After removal of 3 bases from V and 4 bases from J, the junction contained 10 bases not matched to a gene. The CDR3 covers 17 residues. Germline V gene lookup returns CDR1 SGHVS and CDR2 FQNEAQ. The CDR3 here is CASSFITRSGGADTQYF. Here the CDR3 DNA reads TGTGCCAGCAGCTTTATCACTAGGAGCGGGGGGGCAGATACGCAGTATTTT.

This sequence joins TRBV16 and TRBJ1-3; D is possibly TRBD1 (5 bases). Trimming took 6 bases from V and 0 from J, leaving 6 bases between them. Germline-derived CDR1 and CDR2 are KGHSY and FQNENV. This CDR3 comprises 13 residues. The CDR3 region is CASRDTSGNTIYF. Written as DNA, the CDR3 is TGTGCCAGCAGGGACACCTCTGGAAACACCATATATTTT.

The CDR3 DNA reads TGTGCCACCAGTGGCGGGAACTATGGCTACACCTTC. Amino acids: CATSGGNYGYTF. The chain employs TRBV24-1 and TRBJ1-2, with D hard to call. In germline, CDR1 is KGHDR, CDR2 SFDVKD. The V end lost 5 bases, the J end lost 2 bases, and 5 bases lay between the germline ends. The CDR3 sequence is 12 residues long.

This clone occurred many times. The chain carries TRBV5-1 and TRBJ2-4; 10 bases agree with TRBD2. V lost 5 bases to trimming and J lost 4 bases; unmatched junction nucleotides: 6. The germline gives CDR1 SGHRS, CDR2 YFSETQ. The CDR3 is 15 residues long. The CDR3 loop reads CASSTSGGAKNIQYF. The CDR3 region has the DNA TGCGCCAGCAGTACCAGCGGGGGGGCGAAAAACATTCAGTACTTC.

This chain joins TRBV14 and TRBJ1-2; 10 nucleotides agree with TRBD1. Trimming removed 5 bases from V and 8 bases from J; junction bases left unmatched: 8. Germline lookup yields CDR1 SGHDN and CDR2 FVKESK. The CDR3 contains 14 residues. CDR3 region: CASSSRQGASGYTF. In DNA form, the CDR3 reads TGTGCCAGCAGCTCCCGACAGGGGGCTTCCGGCTACACCTTC.

This chain uses TRBV9 with TRBJ2-5, with 7 bases lining up with TRBD2. V trimming: 0 bases; J trimming: 1 base; junction bases outside the gene matches: 0. Germline-derived CDR1 and CDR2 are SGDLS and YYNGEE. The CDR3 loop spans 14 amino acids. The CDR3 nucleotides read TGTGCCAGCAGCGTAGCGGGGGGCCAAGAGACCCAGTACTTC. Translating it yields CASSVAGGQETQYF.